These T cell receptor beta chains were read from a single sample in a study of blood T cell repertoires in COVID-19. Measured with immunoSEQ multiplex PCR; TCRdb has only the in-frame clones, and not every one. The table includes 110,000 to 150,000 clones, 85% detected once. The sample was peripheral blood. Receptors originate from a man aged 50 to 60 with acute or convalescent COVID-19. Each CDR3 is given with its conserved first and last residue. Not all rows give a size; the values are once, few, many and, for expanded clones, a class.

>TRBV2|NA
CASSGGGAGDTQYF
>TRBV28|NA
CASSAGGARGGDTQYF
>TRBV5-1|NA
CASRLGDFNTGELFF
>TRBV5-6|NA
CASSPGGTEAFF
>TRBV5-1|few
CASSGSGSRGEQYF
>TRBV12-5|NA
CASGLGEWRTDTQYF
>TRBV2|NA
CASSELRTTYGYTF
>TRBV10-3|NA
CAISESNPGQGKNIQYF
>TRBV13|few
CASSLGVGDSSYEQYF
>TRBV27|NA
CASRRRTGYHEQYF
>TRBV11-3|NA
CASSLDPTGRFPGNTIYF
>TRBV4-1|NA
CASSQDRDRVTKTQYF
>TRBV7-6|NA
CASSPTGTATNEKLFF
>TRBV18|few
CASSPPAGGIPSYGYTF
>TRBV23-1|NA
CASRGSRREEQAGELFF
>TRBV3-1/TRBV3-2|NA
CASSQNLDARPYGYTF
>TRBV5-1|NA
CASSFHTDTQYF
>TRBV5-6|NA
CASSPGQGGNYGYTF
>TRBV5-6|NA
CASSNRAGELFF
>TRBV19|NA
CASSIGGGTEAFF
>TRBV6-5|NA
CASTEDWKETQYF
>TRBV2|NA
CASSVLQGYGYTF
>TRBV7-3|NA
CASSLQIQETQYF
>TRBV9|NA
CASSVGEGRGEKLFF
>TRBV3-1/TRBV3-2|once
CASSPLRRDTIYF
>TRBV6-5|NA
CASRAAYPMNTEAFF
>TRBV15|NA
CATSSRQSTDTQYF
>TRBV30|NA
CAWSFNEQFF
>TRBV9|NA
CASSPGTGGYYEQYF
>TRBV28|NA
CASSSPPQGAWTEAFF
>TRBV6-6|NA
CASSYSSTGYTF
>TRBV6-5|NA
CASSYSERQVNTEAFF
>TRBV27|NA
CASSRTTRRETQYF
>TRBV28|NA
CASVGQNTEAFF
>TRBV7-8|NA
CASSREWGNQPQHF
>TRBV28|NA
CATPRGQGNIDGYTF
>TRBV9|NA
CASSVANSRTDTQYF
>TRBV19|NA
CASSTPQGREKLFF
>TRBV9|NA
CASSPSGTGSAGYTF
>TRBV7-9|NA
CASSLVEVTQYF
>TRBV11-3|NA
CASSLKIGLGNEQFF
>TRBV27|NA
CASRAADTQYF
>TRBV20-1|few
CRVGQNTEAFF
>TRBV10-3|few
CAISVLGGNTEAFF